This T cell receptor (beta chain) was recovered during a study of OX40 agonist ivuxolimab in advanced cancers. Study-wide background: Enrolled patients in dose escalation had cancers that were hepatocellular carcinoma, melanoma, renal cell or head and neck cancer. At roughly 80% male, the cohort had a mean age of approximately 64 years, ranging from about 23 to 80. Partial responses were achieved by three patients: one hepatocellular carcinoma, two cutaneous melanoma. The study's findings and limits: CD4+ and CD8+ blood T cells expanded clonally by week 6 at 0.1 to 3.0 mg/kg.

This CDR3 has 16 residues. Germline V gene lookup returns CDR1 SNHLY and CDR2 FYNNEI. The V segment lost 1 base and the J segment 4 bases; nucleotides outside the gene matches: 2. As concerns this clone: Its antigen is unknown.

Libraries were prepared by immunoSEQ multiplex PCR; TCRdb keeps only in-frame clonotypes and omits some of them. The table shows tens of thousands of clones, with about 90% occurring only once. This rearrangement joins TRBV2 to TRBJ1-3; 12 nucleotides line up with TRBD1. The receptor was derived from an adult with an advanced solid tumor such as melanoma, head and neck, liver or kidney cancer. Source: CD4+ or CD8+ T cells sorted from blood, taken in a trial of the OX40 agonist ivuxolimab. CDR3 amino acids: CASSEGGQGAGNTIYF. CDR3 in DNA: TGTGCCAGCAGTGAAGGGGGACAGGGGGCCGGAAACACCATATATTTT.